A selection of T cell receptor beta chains follows, all from one sample in a study of PD-1 blockade in classical Hodgkin lymphoma. The repertoire was sequenced with immunoSEQ multiplex PCR; TCRdb's copy has only in-frame clones and lacks some. This table holds about 94,000 clones, approximately 94% found once. The sample here was peripheral blood mononuclear cells (PBMCs), taken before the fourth cycle of nivolumab. The receptors come from a human donor with classical Hodgkin lymphoma. The CDR3 runs from the conserved cysteine through the conserved F or W. D genes are given only for firm matches. The size field is filled for only some rows; it gives once, few, many or a size class.

V gene	D gene	clone size	J gene	CDR3 protein	CDR3 DNA
TRBV9	TRBD1	few	TRBJ1-2	CASSGRTGTYGYTF	TGTGCCAGCAGCGGACGGACAGGGACCTATGGCTACACCTTC
TRBV5-6	-	-	TRBJ2-1	CASSLTSFNEQFF	TGTGCCAGCAGCTTGACTAGTTTCAATGAGCAGTTCTTC
TRBV6-1	-	-	TRBJ1-2	CASSEDLTLRNYGYTF	TGTGCCAGCAGTGAAGACCTCACGCTCCGTAACTATGGCTACACCTTC
TRBV9	-	-	TRBJ2-2	CASSENTGELFF	TGTGCCAGCAGCGAGAACACCGGGGAGCTGTTTTTT
TRBV7-9	-	once	TRBJ2-5	CASSLPVPNQETQYF	TGTGCCAGCAGCTTACCGGTCCCAAATCAAGAGACCCAGTACTTC
TRBV27	-	-	TRBJ1-2	CASSLAPAYGYTF	TGTGCCAGCAGTTTGGCCCCAGCTTATGGCTACACCTTC
TRBV6-5	TRBD1	few	TRBJ1-5	CASRGQGGSNQPQHF	TGTGCCAGCAGGGGACAGGGAGGGAGCAATCAGCCCCAGCATTTT
TRBV6-1	-	-	TRBJ1-1	CASSLRQERNTEAFF	TGTGCCAGCAGCCTAAGACAGGAGAGGAACACTGAAGCTTTCTTT
TRBV14	-	few	TRBJ1-1	CASSQEARNTEAFF	TGTGCCAGCAGCCAAGAAGCCCGTAACACTGAAGCTTTCTTT
TRBV28	TRBD1	-	TRBJ2-7	CASSLRWPKPGQGRQQYF	TGTGCCAGCAGCCTGAGATGGCCCAAACCGGGACAGGGAAGGCAGCAGTACTTC
TRBV28	-	-	TRBJ2-7	CASSLYTVRTPYEQYF	TGTGCCAGCAGTTTATATACCGTAAGGACCCCCTACGAGCAGTACTTC
TRBV19	-	-	TRBJ2-7	CASSIGHAYEQYF	TGTGCCAGTAGTATAGGTCACGCCTACGAGCAGTACTTC
TRBV6-4	TRBD2	once	TRBJ2-1	CASSTISGRASNEQFF	TGTGCCAGCAGTACCATCAGCGGGAGGGCGTCGAATGAGCAGTTCTTC
TRBV6-1	TRBD1	-	TRBJ1-1	CASSVNRGTEAFF	TGTGCCAGCAGTGTAAACAGGGGTACTGAAGCTTTCTTT
TRBV6-4	TRBD1	-	TRBJ1-2	CASSDRTGGNYGYTF	TGTGCCAGCAGTGACCGGACAGGGGGGAACTATGGCTACACCTTC
TRBV5-6	-	-	TRBJ1-1	CASSWGSGRAFF	TGTGCCAGCAGCTGGGGGTCGGGGCGAGCTTTCTTT
TRBV29-1	-	-	TRBJ2-3	CSVDGGRQDTQYF	TGCAGCGTTGATGGGGGAAGACAAGATACGCAGTATTTT
TRBV28	-	once	TRBJ2-4	CASSAPEKYKNIQYF	TGTGCCAGCAGTGCCCCGGAGAAGTACAAAAACATTCAGTACTTC
TRBV7-9	TRBD1	-	TRBJ1-1	CASSHDRAGPEAFF	TGTGCCAGCAGCCATGACAGGGCTGGCCCTGAAGCTTTCTTT
TRBV5-1	-	-	TRBJ1-4	CASSTQPGTEKLFF	TGCGCCAGCAGCACCCAGCCAGGGACCGAAAAACTGTTTTTT